These 29 T cell receptor beta chains came from one sample sequenced in a study of T cell responses to AZD1222 COVID-19 vaccine. TCRdb keeps only in-frame clones here, not all; method: immunoSEQ multiplex PCR. This sample has some 120,000 clones; around 85% occur once, and the top ten carry about 1.5%. The specimen comprised peripheral blood, sampled on day 0 of AZD1222 vaccination. The receptor set was obtained from an adult in good health.

The rearrangement joins TRBV4-1 to TRBJ2-1, with unresolved D. Per germline, CDR1 MGHRA and CDR2 YSYEKL. V was cut by 6 bases and J by 5 bases, with 8 bases left in between. The CDR3 is made up of 12 amino acids. The chain's CDR3 is CASSPTHNEQFF. The CDR3 DNA follows: TGCGCCAGCAGTCCTACCCACAATGAGCAGTTCTTC.

The rearrangement joins TRBV7-3 to TRBJ2-5; no definite D call. The germline V gene has CDR1 SGHTA and CDR2 FQGTGA. Between the trimmed V and J ends, which lost 2 bases and 2 bases, there was a span of 12 bases. The CDR3 has 15 residues. In DNA, the CDR3 is TGTGCCAGCAGCTTAGTCCCGGGCTGGCAAGAGACCCAGTACTTC. This codes for CASSLVPGWQETQYF.

The chain links TRBV2 to TRBJ1-1, with a tentative D call TRBD1 (5 bases). Trimming removed 8 bases at V and 10 bases at J, with 23 bases between. CDR3 length: 14 residues. Germline CDR1 and CDR2: SNHLY and FYNNEI. The CDR3 DNA reads as TGTGCCAGCTCCGATTTGGGGGGGGTCTCGGTAGCTTTCTTT. Protein sequence: CASSDLGGVSVAFF.

The chain has TRBV9 and TRBJ2-7; D not resolved. Germline V gene lookup returns CDR1 SGDLS and CDR2 YYNGEE. The V end was cut by 0 bases, the J end by 1 base, with 8 bases between. The CDR3 sequence is 14 residues long. CDR3 nucleotide sequence: TGTGCCAGCAGCGTAGGTTCCAGTTCCTACGAGCAGTACTTC. Protein sequence: CASSVGSSSYEQYF.

This chain uses TRBV11-1 with TRBJ2-3, with 8 bases fitting TRBD2. J lost 1 base, V lost 5 bases, and 5 bases had no gene match. This CDR3 spans 15 amino acids. The germline V gene encodes CDR1 SGHAT and CDR2 FQDESV (reference sequence). Written as DNA, the CDR3 is TGTGCCAGCAGCCCAGCGGGGGATGGCACAGATACGCAGTATTTT. It is translated as CASSPAGDGTDTQYF.

This clone was seen a single time. The rearrangement links TRBV6-5 to TRBJ1-1, with 10 bases lining up with TRBD1. The junction had 5 bases not matched to a gene; V was cut back by 6 bases and J by 1 base. The germline gives CDR1 MNHEY, CDR2 SVGAGI. The CDR3 loop spans 15 amino acids. CDR3 nucleotides: TGTGCCAGCAGCCCGGGACAGGGGAGGAACACTGAAGCTTTCTTT. It encodes CASSPGQGRNTEAFF.

This clone was counted once. V is TRBV5-6 and J is TRBJ2-1; TRBD2 aligns across 9 bases. The CDR3 consists of 16 residues. Germline CDR1 reads SGHDT; CDR2 reads YYEEEE. J gave up 3 bases and V 0 bases, and 4 bases lay outside the gene matches. In DNA, the CDR3 is TGTGCCAGCAGCTTGGGTAGCGGGAGAGTCTACAATGAGCAGTTCTTC. This sequence encodes CASSLGSGRVYNEQFF.

This clone came up a few times. This chain joins TRBV5-6 and TRBJ2-7; D not certain. The CDR3 has 13 amino acids. Germline lookup yields CDR1 SGHDT and CDR2 YYEEEE. Trimming took off 0 bases at V and 7 bases at J, with 11 bases between the two ends. This CDR3 reads CASSLVEIREQYF. The CDR3 DNA reads TGTGCCAGCAGCTTGGTTGAGATCCGAGAGCAGTACTTC. The full variable domain, in which reference TRBV5-6 and TRBJ2-7 provide the parts outside the CDR3, is DAGVTQSPTHLIKTRGQQVTLRCSPKSGHDTVSWYQQALGQGPQFIFQYYEEEERQRGNFPDRFSGHQFPNYSSELNVNALLLGDSALYLCASSLVEIREQYFGPGTRLTVT.

V usage is TRBV29-1 and J usage is TRBJ2-7; D is uncertain. The germline V gene has CDR1 SQVTM and CDR2 ANQGSEA. This CDR3 region has 13 residues. Trimming cost V 4 bases and J 1 base, with 11 bases left between them. This CDR3 is CSVVAATSYEQYF. As DNA, the CDR3 is TGCAGCGTTGTGGCAGCCACATCCTACGAGCAGTACTTC.

The chain links TRBV19 to TRBJ1-4; 9 bases match TRBD1. This CDR3 has 15 amino acids. Germline V CDR1 and CDR2: LNHDA, SQIVND (reference sequence). J was trimmed by 6 bases and V by 4 bases; bases with no gene match: 6. The CDR3 DNA sequence: TGTGCCAGTAGTAACGACAGGGGGGCCTATGAAAAACTGTTTTTT. Translation: CASSNDRGAYEKLFF.

The rearrangement joins TRBV5-1 to TRBJ2-2; 8 bases match TRBD1. In germline, CDR1 is SGHRS, CDR2 YFSETQ. CDR3 length: 17 residues. The V segment lost 0 bases and the J segment 5 bases; nucleotides outside the gene matches: 9. DNA of the CDR3: TGCGCCAGCAGCTTGGTGGTCCTGACAGGGGTGACCGGGGAGCTGTTTTTT. The encoded protein is CASSLVVLTGVTGELFF.

V usage is TRBV11-3 and J usage is TRBJ1-1; D is ambiguous. V gave up 3 bases and J gave up 2 bases, with 7 bases separating them. CDR1 SGHNT and CDR2 YENEEA come from the germline V gene. The CDR3 has 13 amino acids. CDR3 nucleotides: TGTGCCAGCAGCTTGACATCCAACACTGAAGCTTTCTTT. This sequence encodes CASSLTSNTEAFF.

The chain is built from TRBV13 and TRBJ1-2; 9 bases align to TRBD1. CDR1 and CDR2 (germline): PRHDT, FYEKMQ (reference sequence). CDR3 size: 13 residues. Trimming at V came to 4 bases and at J to 8 bases, leaving 5 bases not matched to a gene. CDR3 residues: CASSWGTGKGYTF. The DNA of the CDR3 is TGTGCCAGCAGCTGGGGGACAGGGAAGGGCTACACCTTC.

This chain connects TRBV7-9 to TRBJ2-5, with 7 nucleotides matching TRBD1. V trimming: 5 bases; J trimming: 6 bases; junction bases outside the gene matches: 9. CDR3 length: 14 amino acids. Germline V gene lookup returns CDR1 SEHNR and CDR2 FQNEAQ (reference sequence). CDR3 amino acids: CASSDRQGIQTQYF. The CDR3 nucleotides are TGTGCCAGCAGCGACCGACAGGGAATCCAGACCCAGTACTTC.

This rearrangement joins TRBV9 to TRBJ1-6; TRBD1 agrees at 7 bases. The V segment lost 2 bases and the J segment 7 bases; nucleotides outside the gene matches: 3. Germline lookup yields CDR1 SGDLS and CDR2 YYNGEE. CDR3 length: 14 residues. CDR3 DNA: TGTGCCAGCAGCGTCGGGACAGTAAATTCACCCCTCCACTTT. Its translation: CASSVGTVNSPLHF.

J is TRBJ1-2 and V is TRBV5-1; a possible D gene is TRBD1 (6 bases). This CDR3 is built from 13 residues. V was trimmed by 5 bases and J by 1 base, leaving 9 bases between them. Germline CDR1 and CDR2: SGHRS and YFSETQ. The chain's CDR3 is CASRLQGNYGYTF. DNA for the CDR3: TGCGCCAGCAGGCTACAGGGTAACTATGGCTACACCTTC.

This chain links TRBV24-1 with TRBJ2-3, with 8 bases aligning to TRBD2. V lost 7 bases and J lost 2; bases outside the gene matches: 4. The CDR3 spans 14 residues. Germline-derived CDR1 and CDR2 are KGHDR and SFDVKD. The CDR3 sequence: CATRRGLDTDTQYF. DNA of the CDR3: TGTGCCACCAGGAGGGGACTAGACACAGATACGCAGTATTTT.

The V call is TRBV27, the J call TRBJ1-4; 9 bases align to TRBD1. V trimming: 5 bases; J trimming: 4 bases; junction bases outside the gene matches: 2. CDR1 is MNHEY and CDR2 is SMNVEV in the germline V gene (reference sequence). The CDR3 contains 14 residues. The CDR3 spells CASSTGQGNEKLFF. Here the CDR3 DNA reads TGTGCCAGCAGTACGGGACAGGGTAATGAAAAACTGTTTTTT.

The chain combines TRBV9 with TRBJ1-1; 10 bases line up with TRBD1. This CDR3 region has 15 residues. V gave up 3 bases and J gave up 4 bases; unmatched junction bases: 6. Looked up from germline, CDR1 is SGDLS and CDR2 is YYNGEE. This chain's CDR3 is CASSARTGGGTEAFF. As DNA, the CDR3 is TGTGCCAGCAGCGCCAGGACAGGGGGTGGCACTGAAGCTTTCTTT.

The chain carries TRBV19 and TRBJ1-2; D is unresolved. This CDR3 contains 17 residues. Trimming pared 4 bases from V and 3 bases from J, leaving 21 bases between. Looked up from germline, CDR1 is LNHDA and CDR2 is SQIVND (reference sequence). The CDR3 region has the DNA TGTGCCAGTAGTAATTCGGCGGCAGACTACTCCGACTATGGCTACACCTTC. Translated: CASSNSAADYSDYGYTF.

V and J are TRBV30 and TRBJ2-7; D is perhaps TRBD1 (6 bases). The V end was cut by 1 base, the J end by 0 bases, with 25 bases between. The CDR3 contains 19 residues. Germline loops: CDR1 GTSNPN, CDR2 SVGIG (reference sequence). In DNA, the CDR3 is TGTGCCTGGAGTGGGGGGACACCTTCGCCACCCAAGGGCTCCTACGAGCAGTACTTC. Translated: CAWSGGTPSPPKGSYEQYF. Full variable domain (rest looked up from reference TRBV30 and TRBJ2-7): SQTIHQWPATLVQPVGSPLSLECTVEGTSNPNLYWYRQAAGRGLQLLFYSVGIGQISSEVPQNLSASRPQDRQFILSSKKLLLSDSGFYLCAWSGGTPSPPKGSYEQYFGPGTRLTVT.

The CDR3 loop is CASSAGTGLYEQYF. DNA of the CDR3: TGTGCCAGCAGCGCCGGGACAGGCTTGTACGAGCAGTACTTC. The chain couples TRBV5-4 to TRBJ2-7; TRBD1 aligns across 8 bases. The CDR3 is 14 amino acids. The germline CDR1 and CDR2 sequences are SGHNT and YYREEE (reference sequence). With 4 bases clipped from V and 4 bases from J, the junction kept 7 bases outside the gene matches.

The chain joins TRBV5-1 to TRBJ1-2; D remains unclear. The CDR3 spans 14 residues. The germline CDR1 and CDR2 sequences are SGHRS and YFSETQ. Trimming left V 0 bases short and J 4 bases short, with 10 bases between. CDR3 sequence reads: CASSLGGFSYGYTF. The CDR3 DNA follows: TGCGCCAGCAGCTTGGGGGGTTTCAGCTATGGCTACACCTTC. Complete variable domain (other parts from reference TRBV5-1 and TRBJ1-2): KAGVTQTPRYLIKTRGQQVTLSCSPISGHRSVSWYQQTPGQGLQFLFEYFSETQRNKGNFPGRFSGRQFSNSRSEMNVSTLELGDSALYLCASSLGGFSYGYTFGSGTRLTVV.

The chain recombines TRBV5-1 with TRBJ2-3; 8 bases agree with TRBD2. V trimming: 2 bases; J trimming: 6 bases; junction bases outside the gene matches: 11. CDR1 and CDR2 from the germline V gene are SGHRS and YFSETQ. The CDR3 is 16 amino acids. The CDR3 DNA sequence: TGCGCCAGCAGCTTAGATTTAGCGGGGTCCGGGGATACGCAGTATTTT. It codes for CASSLDLAGSGDTQYF.

The J gene is TRBJ1-1, the V gene TRBV30; D possibly corresponds to TRBD1 (6 bases). Germline CDR1 reads GTSNPN; CDR2 reads SVGIG (reference sequence). Trimming cost V 3 bases and J 2 bases, with 10 bases left between them. The CDR3 runs to 13 residues. CDR3 protein: CAWRRTDNTEAFF. The CDR3 DNA is TGTGCCTGGAGGCGGACAGACAACACTGAAGCTTTCTTT. Full variable domain (outside the CDR3, taken from reference TRBV30 and TRBJ1-1): SQTIHQWPATLVQPVGSPLSLECTVEGTSNPNLYWYRQAAGRGLQLLFYSVGIGQISSEVPQNLSASRPQDRQFILSSKKLLLSDSGFYLCAWRRTDNTEAFFGQGTRLTVV.

This clone was recorded once. CDR3 amino acids: CASSYSETYGYTF. In DNA form, the CDR3 reads TGTGCCAGCAGTTACTCGGAGACCTATGGCTACACCTTC. This chain joins TRBV6-6 and TRBJ1-2; no definite D call. V was pared by 0 bases and J by 4 bases, with 6 bases between. CDR1 is MNHNY, CDR2 SVGAGI, per germline (reference sequence). CDR3 length: 13 amino acids.

The rearrangement links TRBV11-2 to TRBJ1-1; 9 nucleotides agree with TRBD1. This CDR3 is 13 amino acids long. The germline V gene encodes CDR1 SGHAT and CDR2 FQNNGV. The V gene end was trimmed by 3 bases and the J gene end by 4 bases; junction bases not matched to a gene: 0. The CDR3 DNA reads TGTGCCAGCAGCTTGACAGGGGGCACTGAAGCTTTCTTT. Its translation is CASSLTGGTEAFF.

In nucleotides, the CDR3 is TGTGCCAGCAGCTCCCCGTCGTTCACAGATACGCAGTATTTT. Translating it yields CASSSPSFTDTQYF. The chain carries TRBV7-9 and TRBJ2-3; D is unresolved. Germline CDR1 is SEHNR and CDR2 is FQNEAQ (reference sequence). V shed 4 bases and J shed 2 bases, with 10 bases lying between them. There are 14 residues in the CDR3. Based on the CDR3 plus reference TRBV7-9 and TRBJ2-3, the full variable domain is DTGVSQNPRHKITKRGQNVTFRCDPISEHNRLYWYRQTLGQGPEFLTYFQNEAQLEKSRLLSDRFSAERPKGSFSTLEIQRTEQGDSAMYLCASSSPSFTDTQYFGPGTRLTVL.

The table lists this clone with a count of one. This rearrangement joins TRBV5-5 to TRBJ2-1; 8 bases map to TRBD2. The germline V gene has CDR1 SGHKS and CDR2 YYEKEE (reference sequence). V shed 1 base and J 7 bases; nucleotides not matched to a gene: 13. The CDR3 has 17 residues. CDR3 in amino acids: CASSLRETSATKNEQFF. The CDR3 DNA is TGTGCCAGCAGCTTGCGAGAGACTAGCGCAACAAAAAATGAGCAGTTCTTC.